The 16 T cell receptor beta chains listed next were all sequenced from one sample in a study of beta chain features in type 1 diabetes. The entirety of the isolated RNA underwent reverse transcription, so expressed TCRB transcripts were sequenced. The method was immunoSEQ multiplex PCR; TCRdb's version includes in-frame clones alone and lacks a portion of them. The table includes 450,000 or so clones, roughly 10% detected once. Sequences were obtained from naive CD4+ T cells from blood. The receptors derive from a woman aged 18-29 years in good health.

The rearrangement links TRBV10-3 to TRBJ1-5; D gene uncertain. V lost 5 bases and J lost 5, with 22 bases in between. CDR1 and CDR2 from the germline V gene are ENHRY and SYGVKD. The CDR3 is 17 amino acids. CDR3 loop: CAISPNPAYGVYQPQHF. DNA for the CDR3: TGTGCCATCAGTCCGAACCCGGCCTATGGGGTTTATCAGCCCCAGCATTTT.

This clone turned up a few times. This chain links TRBV2 with TRBJ2-2; the D gene is possibly TRBD1 (6 bases). This CDR3 is 13 amino acids long. V lost 7 bases to trimming and J lost 5 bases, with 11 bases between them. Per germline, CDR1 SNHLY and CDR2 FYNNEI. CDR3 amino acids: CASKGQGTGELFF. Written as DNA, the CDR3 is TGTGCCAGCAAGGGTCAGGGGACCGGGGAGCTGTTTTTT.

At least ten counts were recorded for this clone. V is TRBV29-1 and J is TRBJ1-1, with a tentative D call TRBD1 (6 bases). Germline assignment: CDR1 SQVTM and CDR2 ANQGSEA. This CDR3 spans 12 amino acids. V gave up 7 bases and J gave up 1 base, with 10 bases separating them. The DNA for the CDR3 is TGCAGCGCTCAGGGGTGGAACACTGAAGCTTTCTTT. Translated: CSAQGWNTEAFF.

The chain is built from TRBV14 and TRBJ1-1; D is uncertain. The CDR3 contains 15 residues. The V gene's germline CDR1 is SGHDN and CDR2 FVKESK. Trimming removed 0 bases from V and 1 base from J, with 9 bases in between. CDR3 DNA sequence: TGTGCCAGCAGCCAAGATTACTGGGAGAACACTGAAGCTTTCTTT. It encodes CASSQDYWENTEAFF.

This clone has a handful of counts. The chain uses TRBV2 and TRBJ2-5; D ambiguous. Trimming took 5 bases from V and 3 from J, leaving 10 bases between them. The CDR3 has 13 amino acids. Germline V gene data show CDR1 as SNHLY and CDR2 as FYNNEI. CDR3 nucleotide sequence: TGTGCCAGCAGTAGGGAAGTAAAAGAGACCCAGTACTTC. It encodes CASSREVKETQYF. Drawing the rest from reference TRBV2 and TRBJ2-5, the complete variable domain is EPEVTQTPSHQVTQMGQEVILRCVPISNHLYFYWYRQILGQKVEFLVSFYNNEISEKSEIFDDQFSVERPDGSNFTLKIRSTKLEDSAMYFCASSREVKETQYFGPGTRLLVL.

The sample holds a few counts of this clone. This sequence joins TRBV27 and TRBJ2-5; 9 nucleotides match TRBD2. Unmatched junction bases numbered 5, after V lost 4 bases and J lost 5 bases. This CDR3 is 14 amino acids long. Germline V gene data show CDR1 as MNHEY and CDR2 as SMNVEV (reference sequence). The CDR3 nucleotides read TGTGCCAGCAGTTCCGCGGGGGGGCGGGAGACCCAGTACTTC. Translation gives CASSSAGGRETQYF.

The rearrangement uses TRBV6-1 and TRBJ2-7; D is undetermined. Trimming took 10 bases from V and 4 from J, leaving 11 bases between them. CDR3 length: 11 amino acids. CDR1 MNHNS and CDR2 SASEGT come from the germline V gene. The CDR3 region is CATQTDYEQYV. Here the CDR3 DNA reads TGTGCCACCCAAACGGATTACGAGCAGTACGTC.

J is TRBJ1-4 and V is TRBV29-1; TRBD1 might be the D (5 bases). Germline values: CDR1 SQVTM, CDR2 ANQGSEA. This CDR3 spans 18 amino acids. The CDR3 is CGAILPSTGVLFREKLFF. The CDR3 DNA reads as TGCGGAGCTATTCTCCCATCAACGGGGGTACTTTTTCGTGAAAAACTGTTTTTT.

The chain has TRBV18 and TRBJ2-1, with D tentatively TRBD2 (7 bases). Germline CDR1 is KGHSH and CDR2 is LQKENI. This CDR3 has 17 residues. Between the trimmed V and J ends, which lost 3 bases and 4 bases, there was a span of 19 bases. The CDR3, as DNA: TGTGCCAGCTCACCCTCCGTCGGGGAGGGGGGATACAATGAGCAGTTCTTC. It is translated as CASSPSVGEGGYNEQFF.

This clone was found many times. CDR3 loop: CSVGAGSQPQHF. CDR3 DNA: TGCAGCGTTGGTGCAGGGAGTCAGCCCCAGCATTTT. The J gene is TRBJ1-5, the V gene TRBV29-1; possible D gene TRBD1, 5 bases. The CDR3 has 12 amino acids. Germline loops: CDR1 SQVTM, CDR2 ANQGSEA. Between the trimmed V and J ends, which lost 4 bases and 6 bases, there was a span of 10 bases.

The J gene is TRBJ2-5, the V gene TRBV5-1; 8 bases are shared with TRBD2. The ends lost 4 bases at V and 7 bases at J; junction bases unmatched: 9. Germline values: CDR1 SGHRS, CDR2 YFSETQ. The CDR3 loop spans 14 amino acids. The CDR3 coding sequence is TGCGCCAGCAGCCTAATAGCGGGATCCAGGACCCAGTACTTC. Residues: CASSLIAGSRTQYF.

The rearrangement joins TRBV4-1 to TRBJ2-1; maybe TRBD2 (7 bases). Germline V gene data show CDR1 as MGHRA and CDR2 as YSYEKL. The CDR3 totals 16 residues. V was shortened by 1 base and J by 1 base, with 11 bases between the two germline ends. CDR3 sequence (DNA): TGCGCCAGCAGCCAAGTCGGGGGGCTATCCTACAATGAGCAGTTCTTC. It specifies CASSQVGGLSYNEQFF.

This clone was seen only a few times. The V gene is TRBV9, the J gene TRBJ2-6, with D perhaps matching TRBD2 (5 bases). The CDR3 runs to 15 residues. Trimming cost V 7 bases and J 0 bases, with 11 bases left between them. Germline lookup yields CDR1 SGDLS and CDR2 YYNGEE. Written as DNA, the CDR3 is TGTGCCAGCGGCCCCCGGGGCTCTGGGGCCAACGTCCTGACTTTC. Its translation is CASGPRGSGANVLTF.

On this clone itself: Distinct nucleotide sequences in the sample also encode this CDR3. This chain joins TRBV18 and TRBJ2-7, with D possibly being TRBD1 or TRBD2 (5 bases each). V dropped 4 bases and J dropped 2 bases, with 9 bases sitting between them. Germline V lookup: CDR1 KGHSH, CDR2 LQKENI. The CDR3 is made up of 13 amino acids. In DNA, the CDR3 is TGTGCCAGCTCACAAGGGACGGCCTACGAGCAGTACTTC. Translated, it gives CASSQGTAYEQYF.

The table lists this clone with a few counts. Within the sample, other DNA sequences also encode this same CDR3. The gene calls are TRBV7-2 and TRBJ2-5; D remains unclear. The CDR3 runs 11 residues. V lost 5 bases and J 2 bases, leaving 3 bases between the germline ends. From germline, CDR1 is SGHTA and CDR2 FQGNSA. CDR3 coding DNA: TGTGCCAGCAGCGTACAAGAGACCCAGTACTTC. Its translation is CASSVQETQYF.

This clone has more than one count but fewer than ten. One end of the junction varies from germline; a read error may be responsible. The chain links TRBV7-9 to TRBJ2-7, with unresolved D. The CDR3 is made up of 13 amino acids. In germline, CDR1 is SEHNR, CDR2 FQNEAQ (reference sequence). The CDR3 bases are TGTGCCAGCAGCCCTCCCCAGACCATTCGACAATCCTTC. The encoded protein is CASSPPQTIRQSF.